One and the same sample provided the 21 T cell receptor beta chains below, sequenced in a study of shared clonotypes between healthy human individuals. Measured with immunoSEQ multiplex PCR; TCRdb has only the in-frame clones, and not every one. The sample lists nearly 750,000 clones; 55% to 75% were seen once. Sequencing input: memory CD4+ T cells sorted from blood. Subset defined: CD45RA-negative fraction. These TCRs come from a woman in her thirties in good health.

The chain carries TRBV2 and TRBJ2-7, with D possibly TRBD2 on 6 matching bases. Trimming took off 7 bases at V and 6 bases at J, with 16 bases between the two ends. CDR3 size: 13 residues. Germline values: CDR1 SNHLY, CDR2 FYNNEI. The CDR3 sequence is CASKRLEQSEQYF. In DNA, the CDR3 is TGTGCCAGCAAAAGACTAGAACAGTCCGAGCAGTACTTC.

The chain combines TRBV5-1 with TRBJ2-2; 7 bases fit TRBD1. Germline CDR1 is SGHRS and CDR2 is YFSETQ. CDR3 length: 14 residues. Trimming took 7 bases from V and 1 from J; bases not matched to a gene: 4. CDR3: CASFRDRNTGELFF. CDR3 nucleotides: TGCGCCAGCTTCCGGGACAGGAACACCGGGGAGCTGTTTTTT. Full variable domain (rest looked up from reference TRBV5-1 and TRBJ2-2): KAGVTQTPRYLIKTRGQQVTLSCSPISGHRSVSWYQQTPGQGLQFLFEYFSETQRNKGNFPGRFSGRQFSNSRSEMNVSTLELGDSALYLCASFRDRNTGELFFGEGSRLTVL.

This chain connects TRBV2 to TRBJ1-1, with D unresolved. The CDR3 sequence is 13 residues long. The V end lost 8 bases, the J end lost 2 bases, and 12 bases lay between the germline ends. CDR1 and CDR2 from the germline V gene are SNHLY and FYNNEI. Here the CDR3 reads CASQSRPNTEAFF. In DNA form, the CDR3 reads TGTGCCAGCCAATCAAGACCCAACACTGAAGCTTTCTTT.

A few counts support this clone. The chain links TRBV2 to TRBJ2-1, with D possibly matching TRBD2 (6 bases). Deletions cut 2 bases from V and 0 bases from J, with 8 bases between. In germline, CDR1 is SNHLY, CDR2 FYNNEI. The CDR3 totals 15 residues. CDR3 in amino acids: CASSEYGSSYNEQFF. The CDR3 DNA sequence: TGTGCCAGCAGTGAATACGGGAGCTCCTACAATGAGCAGTTCTTC.

The DNA of the CDR3 is TGCGCCAGCAGCCAAGATCCCGGGACAGGGGTTGACGAGCAGTACTTC. This gives the protein CASSQDPGTGVDEQYF. The chain uses TRBV4-1 and TRBJ2-7; 10 bases are a match to TRBD1. The junction had 7 bases not matched to a gene; V was cut back by 0 bases and J by 5 bases. Germline assignment: CDR1 MGHRA and CDR2 YSYEKL. This CDR3 contains 16 residues.

The CDR3 is CASSLTDWASYEQYF. CDR3 bases: TGTGCCAGCAGCCTAACGGACTGGGCCTCCTACGAGCAGTACTTC. The V gene is TRBV7-8, the J gene TRBJ2-7, with D perhaps matching TRBD2 (5 bases). Germline CDR1 is SGHVS and CDR2 is FQNEAQ. The V gene lost 5 bases and the J gene lost 0 bases, with 14 bases spanning the gap. The CDR3 spans 15 residues.

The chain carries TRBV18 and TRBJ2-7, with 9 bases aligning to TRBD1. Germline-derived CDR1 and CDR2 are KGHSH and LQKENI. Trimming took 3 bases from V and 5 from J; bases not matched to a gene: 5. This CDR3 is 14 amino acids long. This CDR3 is CASSPGTGNDEQYF. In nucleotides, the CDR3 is TGTGCCAGCTCACCCGGGACAGGGAATGACGAGCAGTACTTC.

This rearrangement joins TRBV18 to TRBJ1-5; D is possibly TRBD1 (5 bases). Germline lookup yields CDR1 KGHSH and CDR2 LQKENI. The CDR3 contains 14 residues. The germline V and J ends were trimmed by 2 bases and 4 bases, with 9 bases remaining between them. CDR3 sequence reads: CASSPAGQNQPQHF. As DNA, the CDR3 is TGTGCCAGCTCACCAGCAGGACAAAATCAGCCCCAGCATTTT.

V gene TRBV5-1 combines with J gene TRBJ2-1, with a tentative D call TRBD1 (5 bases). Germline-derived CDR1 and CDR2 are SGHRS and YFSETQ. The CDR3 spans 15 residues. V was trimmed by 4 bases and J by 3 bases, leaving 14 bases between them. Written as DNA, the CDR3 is TGCGCCAGCAGCCCGGACAACCCGGGCTACAATGAGCAGTTCTTC. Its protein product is CASSPDNPGYNEQFF.

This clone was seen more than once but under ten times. The CDR3 bases are TGTGCCACTTACAGGGTCTCCTACGAGCAGTACTTC. Encoded protein: CATYRVSYEQYF. V gene TRBV28 combines with J gene TRBJ2-7, with D perhaps TRBD1 (6 bases). Trimming took 10 bases from V and 0 from J, leaving 10 bases between them. Germline V gives CDR1 MDHEN, CDR2 SYDVKM. This CDR3 contains 12 residues.

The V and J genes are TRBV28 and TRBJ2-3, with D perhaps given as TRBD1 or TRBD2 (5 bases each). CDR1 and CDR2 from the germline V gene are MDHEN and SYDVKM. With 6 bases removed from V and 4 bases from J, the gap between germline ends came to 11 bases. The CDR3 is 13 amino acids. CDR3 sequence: CASRGGGSDTQYF. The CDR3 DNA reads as TGTGCCAGCAGGGGTGGGGGATCAGATACGCAGTATTTT.

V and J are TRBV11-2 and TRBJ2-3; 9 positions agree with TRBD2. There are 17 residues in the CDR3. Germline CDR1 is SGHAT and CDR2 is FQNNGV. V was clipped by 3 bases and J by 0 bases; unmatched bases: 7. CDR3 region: CASSLRASGVSTDTQYF. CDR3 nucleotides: TGTGCCAGCAGCTTGAGGGCTAGCGGGGTTAGCACAGATACGCAGTATTTT.

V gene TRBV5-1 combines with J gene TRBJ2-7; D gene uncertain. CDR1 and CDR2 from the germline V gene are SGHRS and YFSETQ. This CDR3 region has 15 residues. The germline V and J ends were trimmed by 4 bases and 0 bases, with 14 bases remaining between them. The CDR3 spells CASSMTVGSSYEQYF. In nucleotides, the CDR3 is TGCGCCAGCAGCATGACCGTCGGAAGCTCCTACGAGCAGTACTTC. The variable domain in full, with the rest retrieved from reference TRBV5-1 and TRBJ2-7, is KAGVTQTPRYLIKTRGQQVTLSCSPISGHRSVSWYQQTPGQGLQFLFEYFSETQRNKGNFPGRFSGRQFSNSRSEMNVSTLELGDSALYLCASSMTVGSSYEQYFGPGTRLTVT.

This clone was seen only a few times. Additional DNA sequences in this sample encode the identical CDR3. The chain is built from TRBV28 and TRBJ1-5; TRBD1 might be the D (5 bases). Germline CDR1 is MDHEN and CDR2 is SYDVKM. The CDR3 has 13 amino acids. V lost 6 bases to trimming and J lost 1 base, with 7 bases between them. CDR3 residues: CASRGGSNQPQHF. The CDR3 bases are TGTGCCAGCAGGGGGGGAAGCAATCAGCCCCAGCATTTT.

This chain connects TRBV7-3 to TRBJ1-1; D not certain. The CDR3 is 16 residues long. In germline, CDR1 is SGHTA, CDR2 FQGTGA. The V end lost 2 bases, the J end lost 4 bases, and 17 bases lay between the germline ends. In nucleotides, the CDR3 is TGTGCCAGCAGCTTATCTGTGTTCGGGGTAGGCACTGAAGCTTTCTTT. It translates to CASSLSVFGVGTEAFF.

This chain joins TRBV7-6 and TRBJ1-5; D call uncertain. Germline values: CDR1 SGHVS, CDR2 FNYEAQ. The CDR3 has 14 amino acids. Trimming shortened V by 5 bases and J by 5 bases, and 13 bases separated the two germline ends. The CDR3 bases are TGTGCCAGCAGCGCGGGCTCACAATATCAGCCCCAGCATTTT. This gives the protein CASSAGSQYQPQHF.

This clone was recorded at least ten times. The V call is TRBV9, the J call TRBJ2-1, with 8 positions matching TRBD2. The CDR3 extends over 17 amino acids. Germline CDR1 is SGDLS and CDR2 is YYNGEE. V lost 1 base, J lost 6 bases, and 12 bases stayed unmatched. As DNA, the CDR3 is TGTGCCAGCAGCGTAACTAGCGGCCCCTCGGGAGTCAATGAGCAGTTCTTC. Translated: CASSVTSGPSGVNEQFF.

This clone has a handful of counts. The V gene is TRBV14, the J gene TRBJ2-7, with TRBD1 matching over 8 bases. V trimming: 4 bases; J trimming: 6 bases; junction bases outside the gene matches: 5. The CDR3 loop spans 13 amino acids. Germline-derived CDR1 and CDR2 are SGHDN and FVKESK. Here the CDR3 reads CASSLGTGGEQYF. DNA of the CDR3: TGTGCCAGCAGCCTAGGGACAGGTGGCGAGCAGTACTTC.

The CDR3: CASSRIGTGRTNEKLFF. The CDR3 DNA is TGTGCCAGCAGCCGTATTGGGACAGGGCGAACTAATGAAAAACTGTTTTTT. This chain links TRBV14 with TRBJ1-4, with 9 positions matching TRBD1. Germline V gene data show CDR1 as SGHDN and CDR2 as FVKESK. V dropped 4 bases and J dropped 1; count of bases not matched to a gene: 7. The CDR3 loop spans 17 amino acids.

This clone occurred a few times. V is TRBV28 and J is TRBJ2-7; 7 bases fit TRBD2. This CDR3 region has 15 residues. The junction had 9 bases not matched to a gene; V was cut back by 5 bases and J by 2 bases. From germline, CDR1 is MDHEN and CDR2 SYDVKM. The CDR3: CASSPIERDTYEQYF. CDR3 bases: TGTGCCAGCAGTCCCATCGAGCGGGATACCTACGAGCAGTACTTC. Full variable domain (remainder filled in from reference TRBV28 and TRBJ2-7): DVKVTQSSRYLVKRTGEKVFLECVQDMDHENMFWYRQDPGLGLRLIYFSYDVKMKEKGDIPEGYSVSREKKERFSLILESASTNQTSMYLCASSPIERDTYEQYFGPGTRLTVT.

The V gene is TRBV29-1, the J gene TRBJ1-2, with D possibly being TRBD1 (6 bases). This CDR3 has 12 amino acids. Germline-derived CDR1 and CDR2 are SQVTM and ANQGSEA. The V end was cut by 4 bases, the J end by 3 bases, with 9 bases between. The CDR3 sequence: CSVGPGDYGYTF. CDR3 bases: TGCAGCGTTGGACCAGGGGACTATGGCTACACCTTC.